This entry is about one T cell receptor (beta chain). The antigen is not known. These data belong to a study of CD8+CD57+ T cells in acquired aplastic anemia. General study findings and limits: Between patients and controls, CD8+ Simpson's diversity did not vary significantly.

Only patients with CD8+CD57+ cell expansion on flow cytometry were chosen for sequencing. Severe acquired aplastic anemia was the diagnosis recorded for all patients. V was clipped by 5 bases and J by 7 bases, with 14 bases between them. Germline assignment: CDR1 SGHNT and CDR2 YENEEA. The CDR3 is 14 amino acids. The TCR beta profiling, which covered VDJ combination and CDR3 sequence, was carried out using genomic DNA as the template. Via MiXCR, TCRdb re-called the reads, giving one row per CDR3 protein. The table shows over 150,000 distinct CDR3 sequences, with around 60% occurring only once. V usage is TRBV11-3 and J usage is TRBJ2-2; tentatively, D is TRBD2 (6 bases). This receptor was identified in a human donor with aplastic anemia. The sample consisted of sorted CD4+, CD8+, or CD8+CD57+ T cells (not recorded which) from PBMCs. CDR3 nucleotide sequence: TGTGCCAGCAGCGGGTGGGAGGAAATCGGGGAGCTGTTTTTT. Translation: CASSGWEEIGELFF.